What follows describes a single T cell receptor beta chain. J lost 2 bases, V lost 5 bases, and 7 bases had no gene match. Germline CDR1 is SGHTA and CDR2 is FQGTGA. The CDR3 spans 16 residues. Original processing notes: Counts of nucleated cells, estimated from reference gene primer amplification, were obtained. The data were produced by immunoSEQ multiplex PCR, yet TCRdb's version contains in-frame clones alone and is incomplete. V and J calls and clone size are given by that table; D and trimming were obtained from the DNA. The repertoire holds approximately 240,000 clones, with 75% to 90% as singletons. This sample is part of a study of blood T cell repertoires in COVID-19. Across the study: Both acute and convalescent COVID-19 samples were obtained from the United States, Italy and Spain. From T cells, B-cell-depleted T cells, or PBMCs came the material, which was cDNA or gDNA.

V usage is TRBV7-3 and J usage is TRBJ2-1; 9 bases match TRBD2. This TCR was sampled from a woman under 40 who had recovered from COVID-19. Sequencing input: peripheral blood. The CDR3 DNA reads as TGTGCCAGCAGCCAGGATAGCGGGGGCACCTACAATGAGCAGTTCTTC. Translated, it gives CASSQDSGGTYNEQFF. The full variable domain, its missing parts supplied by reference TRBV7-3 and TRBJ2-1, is GAGVSQTPSNKVTEKGKYVELRCDPISGHTALYWYRQSLGQGPEFLIYFQGTGAADDSGLPNDRFFAVRPEGSVSTLKIQRTERGDSAVYLCASSQDSGGTYNEQFFGPGTRLTVL.